This TCR beta chain originates from a study of cytomegalovirus exposure and HLA in healthy donors. Study as a whole: Earlier, 90 million to 140 million unique TCR beta sequences were recovered from roughly 180 million T cells by an analysis.

PCR amplification relied on 60 Vbeta primers (plus 13 Jbeta primers). In the study's own analysis: In a later analysis, some 80 million unique TCR beta chains included roughly 11 million shared by two or more donors. The assay was immunoSEQ multiplex PCR, and TCRdb's table has in-frame clones only and misses some. The V and J calls and clone size were taken over from that table, and D and trimming were inferred from the DNA. Of over 90,000 clones in the sample, approximately 66% are singletons; the top ten hold roughly 3.5%. The V and J ends lost 5 bases and 7 bases respectively, with 18 bases between them. The CDR3 consists of 14 residues. Germline V gene sequence: CDR1 LGHNT, CDR2 FRNRAP. The study, taken as a whole, reports: A few V segments could not be told apart, such as TRBV6-2 and TRBV6-3, and were left out.

About this clone itself: Antigen unknown.

The receptor was isolated from a woman aged 50 to 60 in good health and CMV-seronegative. The sequencing input was PBMCs. This sequence joins TRBV12-5 and TRBJ2-7; tentative D call: TRBD2 (6 bases). This CDR3 reads CASGTVGGAREQYF. CDR3 nucleotide sequence: TGTGCTAGTGGTACCGTAGGAGGGGCTCGTGAGCAGTACTTC.